This passage covers 25 T cell receptor beta chains from one sample sequenced in a study of blood T cell repertoires in COVID-19. Clones were read by immunoSEQ multiplex PCR, and TCRdb kept only the in-frame ones, dropping some. This sample carries fewer than 60,000 clones, roughly 88% of them seen once, and the ten largest clones take approximately 25%. The source material was peripheral blood. These receptors all stem from a woman older than 75 with acute or convalescent COVID-19.

J is TRBJ2-3 and V is TRBV7-9; D is possibly TRBD2 (5 bases). CDR1 and CDR2 from the germline V gene are SEHNR and FQNEAQ (reference sequence). The CDR3 totals 14 residues. Trimming stripped 2 bases from V and 3 bases from J, with 9 bases between. CDR3 DNA sequence: TGTGCCAGCAGCTTAAGAGGGATTACAGATACGCAGTATTTT. It is translated as CASSLRGITDTQYF.

The J gene is TRBJ2-7, the V gene TRBV9; 10 bases are shared with TRBD2. This CDR3 is built from 13 residues. The germline CDR1 and CDR2 sequences are SGDLS and YYNGEE. Losses at the gene ends were 4 bases for V and 7 bases for J; bases not matched to a gene: 5. CDR3 bases: TGTGCCAGCAGCTTGCGGACTAGCGGAGAGCAGTACGTC. Translation gives CASSLRTSGEQYV.

This chain links TRBV4-2 with TRBJ2-5; 8 bases map to TRBD1. The CDR3 loop spans 14 amino acids. With 0 bases clipped from V and 4 bases from J, the junction kept 1 base outside the gene matches. Germline loops: CDR1 LGHNA, CDR2 YNFKEQ. CDR3 coding DNA: TGTGCCAGCAGCCAAGAGGGACAGGCAGAGACCCAGTACTTC. Its translation: CASSQEGQAETQYF.

The V gene is TRBV11-3, the J gene TRBJ1-5; D gene ambiguous. The CDR3 length is 12 residues. With 1 base removed from V and 9 bases from J, the gap between germline ends came to 7 bases. Germline lookup yields CDR1 SGHNT and CDR2 YENEEA. DNA for the CDR3: TGTGCCAGCAGCTTAGCAGGAGGGCCCCAGCATTTT. Residues: CASSLAGGPQHF.

The chain has TRBV6-6 and TRBJ1-1; D might be TRBD1 (5 bases). V dropped 7 bases and J dropped 0 bases, with 12 bases sitting between them. CDR3 length equals 14 residues. CDR1 MNHNY and CDR2 SVGAGI come from the germline V gene (reference sequence). The CDR3 loop reads CASTNRRLNTEAFF. CDR3 nucleotide sequence: TGTGCCAGCACTAACAGGAGACTGAACACTGAAGCTTTCTTT.

This sequence joins TRBV2 and TRBJ1-6, with a possible D match to TRBD1 (5 bases). The ends were cut back, 4 bases at V and 6 bases at J, with 13 bases in the middle. Germline lookup yields CDR1 SNHLY and CDR2 FYNNEI. This CDR3 region has 15 residues. The CDR3 is CASSGGPGGNSPLHF. For the CDR3, the DNA is TGTGCCAGCAGTGGGGGCCCGGGGGGTAATTCACCCCTCCACTTT.

The chain uses TRBV6-5 and TRBJ2-2; 9 nucleotides line up with TRBD2. The CDR3 is 16 amino acids. V was pared by 0 bases and J by 5 bases, with 4 bases of the junction left unmatched. Germline V gene sequence: CDR1 MNHEY, CDR2 SVGAGI. The CDR3 DNA follows: TGTGCCAGCAGTTACTCCGCGGGGGGGCCAACCGGGGAGCTGTTTTTT. Amino acid sequence: CASSYSAGGPTGELFF.

V usage is TRBV4-2 and J usage is TRBJ2-1, with 11 positions matching TRBD2. Per germline, CDR1 LGHNA and CDR2 YNFKEQ. CDR3 length: 18 residues. J lost 9 bases, V lost 0 bases, and 13 bases had no gene match. DNA of the CDR3: TGTGCCAGCAGCCAAGATCCTGATAGCGGGGGGGCCTTGGGTGAGCAGTTCTTC. This sequence encodes CASSQDPDSGGALGEQFF.

V usage is TRBV2 and J usage is TRBJ2-3, with D possibly TRBD2 on 7 matching bases. Germline V CDR1 and CDR2: SNHLY, FYNNEI. The V end was cut by 2 bases, the J end by 4 bases, with 22 bases between. The CDR3 extends over 18 amino acids. The CDR3 DNA follows: TGTGCCAGCAGTGAATGGGGGGGGCAGAGGAGTACGGCAGATACGCAGTATTTT. This encodes CASSEWGGQRSTADTQYF.

The rearrangement joins TRBV29-1 to TRBJ2-1; possible D gene TRBD2, 5 bases. The CDR3 has 14 amino acids. The ends were cut back, 6 bases at V and 4 bases at J, with 16 bases in the middle. Germline V gene lookup returns CDR1 SQVTM and CDR2 ANQGSEA. CDR3 region: CSVFRESRYNEQFF. Written as DNA, the CDR3 is TGCAGCGTATTCCGGGAAAGCAGATACAATGAGCAGTTCTTC.

The gene calls are TRBV2 and TRBJ1-1; D is uncertain. With 0 bases removed from V and 4 bases from J, the gap between germline ends came to 6 bases. This CDR3 comprises 13 residues. Germline V gives CDR1 SNHLY, CDR2 FYNNEI. The chain's CDR3 is CASSEAQVTEAFF. In nucleotides, the CDR3 is TGTGCCAGCAGTGAAGCGCAGGTCACTGAAGCTTTCTTT.

The rearrangement links TRBV7-3 to TRBJ2-1; TRBD1 agrees at 11 bases. Unmatched junction bases numbered 4, after V lost 5 bases and J lost 7 bases. The germline CDR1 and CDR2 sequences are SGHTA and FQGTGA. There are 14 residues in the CDR3. The CDR3 protein is CASSPGTGGNEQFF. The CDR3 nucleotides read TGTGCCAGCAGCCCTGGGACAGGGGGGAATGAGCAGTTCTTC.

The chain combines TRBV30 with TRBJ1-1; the match to TRBD1 covers 10 bases. Germline V gives CDR1 GTSNPN, CDR2 SVGIG (reference sequence). CDR3 size: 17 residues. Trimming cost V 2 bases and J 11 bases; bases outside gene matches: 20. The CDR3 here is CAWSSGTPGQGKLYAFF. CDR3 DNA: TGTGCCTGGAGTAGTGGGACCCCGGGACAGGGGAAATTGTATGCTTTCTTT. Full variable domain (missing parts from reference TRBV30 and TRBJ1-1): SQTIHQWPATLVQPVGSPLSLECTVEGTSNPNLYWYRQAAGRGLQLLFYSVGIGQISSEVPQNLSASRPQDRQFILSSKKLLLSDSGFYLCAWSSGTPGQGKLYAFFGQGTRLTVV.

V usage is TRBV6-2 or TRBV6-3 and J usage is TRBJ1-2, with D unclear. The V gene's germline CDR1 is MNHEY and CDR2 SVGEGT. The CDR3 is 14 amino acids. Trimming removed 0 bases from V and 8 bases from J, with 13 bases in between. The CDR3 protein is CASSYSIQVGGYTF. The CDR3 DNA sequence: TGTGCCAGCAGTTACTCGATCCAGGTCGGAGGCTACACCTTC.

This clone was counted at least ten times. CDR3 region: CASRSLGGSYNEQFF. Here the CDR3 DNA reads TGTGCCAGCAGATCCCTAGGAGGCTCCTACAATGAGCAGTTCTTC. The V call is TRBV27, the J call TRBJ2-1; a weak D match, TRBD2 (5 bases). Germline V gene data show CDR1 as MNHEY and CDR2 as SMNVEV (reference sequence). The CDR3 has 15 amino acids. V gave up 6 bases and J gave up 0 bases, with 12 bases separating them.

V gene TRBV7-3 combines with J gene TRBJ1-1; 9 bases are shared with TRBD1. Trimming at V came to 1 base and at J to 6 bases, leaving 6 bases not matched to a gene. The germline V gene encodes CDR1 SGHTA and CDR2 FQGTGA. This CDR3 contains 15 residues. The CDR3 DNA sequence: TGTGCCAGCAGCTTAAATGGGGGACAGGGCTCTGAAGCTTTCTTT. Translated, it gives CASSLNGGQGSEAFF. The variable domain in full, completed from reference TRBV7-3 and TRBJ1-1, reads GAGVSQTPSNKVTEKGKYVELRCDPISGHTALYWYRQSLGQGPEFLIYFQGTGAADDSGLPNDRFFAVRPEGSVSTLKIQRTERGDSAVYLCASSLNGGQGSEAFFGQGTRLTVV.

The chain is built from TRBV5-1 and TRBJ1-1; a possible D gene is TRBD1 (5 bases). Trimming took off 5 bases at V and 0 bases at J, with 20 bases between the two ends. Germline loops: CDR1 SGHRS, CDR2 YFSETQ. CDR3 length equals 17 residues. CDR3 loop: CASSLSPTGSLNTEAFF. The CDR3 DNA reads as TGCGCCAGCAGTCTCTCCCCTACAGGCAGCTTGAACACTGAAGCTTTCTTT.

There are a few counts of this clone. The gene calls are TRBV12-3 or TRBV12-4 and TRBJ1-1, with unresolved D. The CDR3 totals 12 residues. V gave up 8 bases and J gave up 5 bases, with 12 bases separating them. The CDR3 loop is CASALEWTEAFF. The CDR3 DNA reads as TGTGCCAGCGCCCTCGAGTGGACTGAAGCTTTCTTT.

V gene TRBV19 combines with J gene TRBJ1-1; 7 nucleotides align to TRBD1. V was pared by 6 bases and J by 1 base, with 5 bases of the junction left unmatched. Germline-derived CDR1 and CDR2 are LNHDA and SQIVND (reference sequence). The CDR3 consists of 14 residues. CDR3 nucleotides: TGTGCCAGTAGGACAGGGTCCGGGAACACTGAAGCTTTCTTT. Translating gives CASRTGSGNTEAFF.

The J gene is TRBJ1-6, the V gene TRBV27; 7 bases match TRBD1. Germline V gene sequence: CDR1 MNHEY, CDR2 SMNVEV (reference sequence). The V gene end was trimmed by 7 bases and the J gene end by 9 bases; junction bases not matched to a gene: 6. This CDR3 is built from 13 residues. The CDR3 reads CASTHRDSSPLHF. The DNA of the CDR3 is TGTGCCAGCACCCACAGGGACAGTTCACCCCTCCACTTT.

This chain uses TRBV6-1 with TRBJ1-3; no firm D call. Germline CDR1 and CDR2: MNHNS and SASEGT. V shed 0 bases and J shed 4 bases, with 10 bases lying between them. The CDR3 runs 15 residues. The CDR3 DNA reads as TGTGCCAGCAGTGAAGCATACGGGAGGGGAAACACCATATATTTT. This sequence encodes CASSEAYGRGNTIYF.

The chain employs TRBV6-6 and TRBJ2-7; 8 bases are shared with TRBD2. The V and J ends lost 6 bases and 2 bases, in that order; junction bases with no gene match: 6. The CDR3 loop spans 14 amino acids. Germline V lookup: CDR1 MNHNY, CDR2 SVGAGI (reference sequence). CDR3 sequence (DNA): TGTGCCAGCAGAAAAGGGCGGGGGGCCTACGAGCAGTACTTC. Its protein is CASRKGRGAYEQYF.

The chain uses TRBV6-5 and TRBJ2-1; maybe TRBD2 (6 bases). Trimming cost V 4 bases and J 7 bases, with 11 bases left between them. CDR1 is MNHEY, CDR2 SVGAGI, per germline. The CDR3 is 13 residues long. The CDR3, as DNA: TGTGCCAGCAGTTGGCGGGAAGGGAATGAGCAGTTCTTC. The encoded protein is CASSWREGNEQFF.

V and J are TRBV6-5 and TRBJ1-2, with D possibly TRBD1 on 6 matching bases. Trimming pared 8 bases from V and 1 base from J, leaving 14 bases between. The CDR3 totals 14 residues. The germline CDR1 and CDR2 sequences are MNHEY and SVGAGI. The chain's CDR3 is CASAGQNNNYGYTF. The CDR3 nucleotides are TGTGCCAGCGCCGGACAGAATAATAACTATGGCTACACCTTC.

The rearrangement uses TRBV27 and TRBJ2-1; 7 nucleotides line up with TRBD2. After removal of 5 bases from V and 6 bases from J, the junction contained 13 bases not matched to a gene. CDR3 length: 16 amino acids. Germline CDR1 and CDR2: MNHEY and SMNVEV (reference sequence). The CDR3 here is CASSLPGGRGRNEQFF. The DNA of the CDR3 is TGTGCCAGCAGTCTCCCCGGAGGGAGGGGACGCAATGAGCAGTTCTTC.